This TCR beta chain is drawn from a study of blood T cell repertoires in COVID-19. As for the study in general: Collection of acute and convalescent COVID-19 samples took place in the United States, Italy and Spain.

The repertoire was sequenced with immunoSEQ multiplex PCR; TCRdb's copy has only in-frame clones and lacks some. The sample contains about 150,000 clones, approximately 80% of which appear only once. Looked up from germline, CDR1 is MDHEN and CDR2 is SYDVKM. CDR3 length: 15 amino acids. V was pared by 6 bases and J by 5 bases, with 12 bases of the junction left unmatched. This TCR was sampled from a man in his fifties or sixties with active or convalescent COVID-19. The chain joins TRBV28 to TRBJ1-2; TRBD1 aligns across 7 bases. The source material was peripheral blood. The CDR3 DNA follows: TGTGCCAGCAGCCTACTCACAGGGGTAGGGTATGGCTACACCTTC. Its protein product is CASSLLTGVGYGYTF.